A single sample gave rise to the 13 T cell receptor beta chains below, sequenced in a study of PD-1 blockade in classical Hodgkin lymphoma. Some clones are missing from TCRdb's copy, which holds only in-frame ones; the method was immunoSEQ multiplex PCR. The sample yields around 150,000 clones, approximately 81% seen once. Each patient's relapse followed autologous stem cell transplantation, and brentuximab vedotin exposure varied. This specimen was peripheral blood mononuclear cells (PBMCs), taken before the second cycle of nivolumab. The receptors come from a human donor with classical Hodgkin lymphoma.

V usage is TRBV18 and J usage is TRBJ1-5; D not resolved. Per the germline V gene, CDR1 is KGHSH and CDR2 is LQKENI. Trimming took 2 bases from V and 5 from J, leaving 7 bases between them. The CDR3 covers 13 residues. This CDR3 reads CASSPSRDQPQHF. CDR3 nucleotides: TGTGCCAGCTCACCAAGCAGAGATCAGCCCCAGCATTTT.

V usage is TRBV10-3 and J usage is TRBJ2-7, with D tentatively TRBD2 (5 bases). Germline V lookup: CDR1 ENHRY, CDR2 SYGVKD. V was trimmed by 4 bases and J by 2 bases, leaving 18 bases between them. The CDR3 covers 16 residues. CDR3 nucleotide sequence: TGTGCCATCAGTGGTGAGCTGGGGAGCAAAGCCTACGAGCAGTACTTC. This sequence encodes CAISGELGSKAYEQYF.

The chain employs TRBV28 and TRBJ1-5, with TRBD1 matching 9 bases. The CDR3 has 16 amino acids. The V gene's germline CDR1 is MDHEN and CDR2 SYDVKM. The J segment lost 3 bases and the V segment lost 4 bases, leaving 7 bases of the junction unmatched. CDR3 nucleotide sequence: TGTGCCAGCAGTTCTTACAGGGGGCGCGACAATCAGCCCCAGCATTTT. Translation gives CASSSYRGRDNQPQHF.

About this clone itself: Additional DNA sequences in this sample encode the identical CDR3. The chain has TRBV6-5 and TRBJ1-2; D call uncertain. Germline CDR1 reads MNHEY; CDR2 reads SVGAGI. The CDR3 contains 13 residues. Trimming removed 4 bases at V and 4 bases at J, with 10 bases between. CDR3 region: CASSFTGSYGYTF. CDR3 nucleotides: TGTGCCAGCAGTTTTACGGGCAGCTATGGCTACACCTTC.

The CDR3 loop reads CASSVNRGEKLFF. CDR3 nucleotides: TGTGCCAGCAGTGTAAACAGGGGTGAAAAACTGTTTTTT. The chain couples TRBV6-1 to TRBJ1-4, with TRBD1 matching over 7 bases. This CDR3 has 13 residues. After removal of 4 bases from V and 7 bases from J, the junction contained 3 bases not matched to a gene. Germline V CDR1 and CDR2: MNHNS, SASEGT.

This chain connects TRBV10-1 to TRBJ2-1; TRBD2 matches 7 bases. The trim removed 0 bases at V and 3 bases at J, leaving 5 bases unmatched. In germline, CDR1 is WNHNN, CDR2 SYGVQD (reference sequence). The CDR3 length is 16 residues. The CDR3 DNA reads as TGCGCCAGCAGTGAGTCCCCCCGGACTAGCTACAATGAGCAGTTCTTC. Protein: CASSESPRTSYNEQFF.

This clone was seen once. The chain recombines TRBV6-5 with TRBJ2-7, with D possibly matching TRBD2 (5 bases). V gave up 4 bases and J gave up 2 bases, with 18 bases separating them. This CDR3 spans 16 amino acids. The germline CDR1 and CDR2 sequences are MNHEY and SVGAGI. CDR3 in amino acids: CASSFDGRVAPYEQYF. Here the CDR3 DNA reads TGTGCCAGCAGTTTCGACGGGCGGGTAGCTCCCTACGAGCAGTACTTC.

J is TRBJ1-2 and V is TRBV6-6; D remains unclear. The CDR3 sequence is 13 residues long. Trimming removed 2 bases at V and 4 bases at J, with 8 bases between. Germline V gene lookup returns CDR1 MNHNY and CDR2 SVGAGI (reference sequence). CDR3 in DNA: TGTGCCAGCAGTTACGGAGAGGGCTATGGCTACACCTTC. Its translation is CASSYGEGYGYTF.

The chain uses TRBV30 and TRBJ1-4; D may be TRBD1 (6 bases). The CDR3 is 15 residues long. From germline, CDR1 is GTSNPN and CDR2 SVGIG (reference sequence). Trimming stripped 2 bases from V and 5 bases from J, with 15 bases between. In DNA, the CDR3 is TGTGCCTGGAGTAGTCCTCACAGGGCAAATGAAAAACTGTTTTTT. Its protein product is CAWSSPHRANEKLFF. The complete variable domain, with remaining parts taken from reference TRBV30 and TRBJ1-4, reads SQTIHQWPATLVQPVGSPLSLECTVEGTSNPNLYWYRQAAGRGLQLLFYSVGIGQISSEVPQNLSASRPQDRQFILSSKKLLLSDSGFYLCAWSSPHRANEKLFFGSGTQLSVL.

To note about this clone: The sample has other DNA sequences that encode this CDR3 too. The chain recombines TRBV18 with TRBJ2-5; D remains ambiguous. The CDR3 is 13 residues long. V was cut by 4 bases and J by 1 base, with 7 bases left in between. Germline CDR1 is KGHSH and CDR2 is LQKENI. The CDR3 loop reads CASSLGPQETQYF. The CDR3 coding sequence is TGTGCCAGCTCACTCGGTCCCCAAGAGACCCAGTACTTC.

The V and J genes are TRBV9 and TRBJ1-4; 7 positions agree with TRBD1. V lost 0 bases to trimming and J lost 8 bases; unmatched junction nucleotides: 1. This CDR3 has 13 residues. Germline lookup yields CDR1 SGDLS and CDR2 YYNGEE. The CDR3 loop is CASSVGDREKLFF. The CDR3 coding sequence is TGTGCCAGCAGCGTAGGGGACAGAGAAAAACTGTTTTTT.

This chain uses TRBV18 with TRBJ1-5, with D possibly matching TRBD1 (5 bases). Trimming pared 1 base from V and 2 bases from J, leaving 9 bases between. The V gene's germline CDR1 is KGHSH and CDR2 LQKENI. This CDR3 spans 15 amino acids. The CDR3 sequence: CASSPRLQGNQPQHF. The CDR3 nucleotides are TGTGCCAGCTCACCACGGTTACAGGGCAATCAGCCCCAGCATTTT.

The rearrangement links TRBV9 to TRBJ2-1; 7 bases align to TRBD2. The junction had 12 bases not matched to a gene; V was cut back by 1 base and J by 5 bases. The CDR3 length is 17 residues. The germline gives CDR1 SGDLS, CDR2 YYNGEE. The CDR3 region is CASSVWGRASGNNEQFF. The CDR3 DNA follows: TGTGCCAGCAGCGTATGGGGAAGGGCTAGCGGAAACAATGAGCAGTTCTTC.